This entry lists 10 T cell receptor beta chains sequenced from one sample in a study of blood T cell repertoires in COVID-19. The assay was immunoSEQ multiplex PCR, and TCRdb's table has in-frame clones only and misses some. The table has some 180,000 clones, 85% seen once. Material: PBMCs or T cells enriched from blood (not recorded which). Source of these receptors: a man aged 40-49 years who had recovered from COVID-19.

The V call is TRBV30, the J call TRBJ2-1; TRBD2 aligns across 7 bases. Losses at the gene ends were 4 bases for V and 1 base for J; bases not matched to a gene: 7. CDR3 length equals 15 residues. Looked up from germline, CDR1 is GTSNPN and CDR2 is SVGIG (reference sequence). The CDR3 loop reads CAWMVEAGSYNEQFF. In DNA, the CDR3 is TGTGCCTGGATGGTGGAAGCGGGATCCTACAATGAGCAGTTCTTC.

This clone showed up just a few times. V is TRBV9 and J is TRBJ1-1; no firm D call. The V and J ends lost 0 bases and 6 bases respectively, with 9 bases between them. Germline loops: CDR1 SGDLS, CDR2 YYNGEE. The CDR3 spans 13 residues. CDR3 sequence (DNA): TGTGCCAGCAGCGTAGCCGGGAGCTCTGAAGCTTTCTTT. It codes for CASSVAGSSEAFF.

This chain uses TRBV27 with TRBJ2-7; the D gene is possibly TRBD2 (5 bases). V was cut by 2 bases and J by 3 bases, with 11 bases left in between. CDR1 is MNHEY and CDR2 is SMNVEV in the germline V gene (reference sequence). The CDR3 sequence is 14 residues long. The CDR3: CASSLATTSYEQYF. The CDR3 DNA is TGTGCCAGCAGTTTAGCGACTACCAGCTACGAGCAGTACTTC.

This chain connects TRBV3-1 (or the pseudogene TRBV3-2) to TRBJ1-1; 8 bases are a match to TRBD1. With 2 bases clipped from V and 5 bases from J, the junction kept 4 bases outside the gene matches. CDR3 size: 14 residues. Germline loops: CDR1 LGHDT, CDR2 YNNKEL (reference sequence). The CDR3 region has the DNA TGTGCCAGCAGCCAAAGTGACAGGGGAACTGAAGCTTTCTTT. Translation gives CASSQSDRGTEAFF.

V is TRBV24-1 and J is TRBJ2-2; D might be TRBD1 (7 bases). Trimming removed 2 bases at V and 5 bases at J, with 17 bases between. There are 17 residues in the CDR3. Per the germline V gene, CDR1 is KGHDR and CDR2 is SFDVKD. CDR3: CATSDYNSRGTTGELFF. Written as DNA, the CDR3 is TGTGCCACCAGTGATTATAACTCCAGGGGGACTACCGGGGAGCTGTTTTTT.

The chain recombines TRBV14 with TRBJ1-1; unclear D gene. The CDR3 covers 14 residues. Trimming cost V 0 bases and J 4 bases, with 9 bases left between them. Germline CDR1 and CDR2: SGHDN and FVKESK. CDR3 amino acids: CASSQDWGGTEAFF. DNA for the CDR3: TGTGCCAGCAGCCAAGACTGGGGAGGCACTGAAGCTTTCTTT.

The V and J genes are TRBV25-1 and TRBJ1-5; perhaps TRBD1 as D (6 bases). The CDR3 has 15 residues. Germline CDR1 reads MGHDK; CDR2 reads SYGVNS. V shed 4 bases and J shed 1 base, with 11 bases lying between them. The CDR3 loop is CASSGQDTSNQPQHF. The CDR3, as DNA: TGTGCCAGCAGTGGACAGGATACGAGCAATCAGCCCCAGCATTTT.

The table lists this clone with a count of one. Written as DNA, the CDR3 is TGTGCCGGTTCTAGCGCGAACACCGGGGAGCTGTTTTTT. Translation: CAGSSANTGELFF. The chain uses TRBV28 and TRBJ2-2; weak D call: TRBD2 (6 bases). The CDR3 runs to 13 residues. The V gene's germline CDR1 is MDHEN and CDR2 SYDVKM. V lost 11 bases and J lost 0, with 10 bases in between.

The genes are TRBV5-6 and TRBJ1-2; 8 bases map to TRBD1. Germline V gives CDR1 SGHDT, CDR2 YYEEEE. The junction had 8 bases not matched to a gene; V was cut back by 5 bases and J by 8 bases. This CDR3 is 13 amino acids long. In nucleotides, the CDR3 is TGTGCCAGCAGAAGGGGACAGGTGGTCGGCTACACCTTC. It specifies CASRRGQVVGYTF.

This clone came up a few times. This rearrangement joins TRBV28 to TRBJ2-7, with D possibly being TRBD1 (6 bases). CDR1 and CDR2 from the germline V gene are MDHEN and SYDVKM. This CDR3 has 17 amino acids. V lost 5 bases, J lost 6 bases, and 26 bases lay in between. The CDR3 nucleotides are TGTGCCAGCAGTCCTTCCCGGGACACCGGGTGGTTTGGCGAGCAGTACTTC. This sequence encodes CASSPSRDTGWFGEQYF.